Below are 24 T cell receptor beta chains sequenced from a single sample in a study of cytomegalovirus exposure and HLA in healthy donors (dated by TCRdb to about 2017). The library was made by the immunoSEQ multiplex PCR assay. The multiplex PCR relied on a mix of 60 forward primers for TCR Vbeta segments and 13 reverse primers for TCR Jbeta segments. What TCRdb holds here is the immuneACCESS table cut down to in-frame rearrangements. Part of the clones is not present; checked against another copy, under half of the missing clones reflect an unresolved V gene, and the others are unexplained. Across this sample there are 160,000 or so clones, with approximately 80% seen only once. Jointly, the top ten make up around 5% of the sample. Sequencing used PBMCs. The receptors were sampled from a young man in good health and CMV-seronegative.

The chain is built from TRBV18 and TRBJ1-5, with D tentatively TRBD1 (5 bases). The germline V gene encodes CDR1 KGHSH and CDR2 LQKENI. The V end lost 3 bases, the J end lost 2 bases, and 17 bases lay between the germline ends. This CDR3 comprises 17 residues. This chain's CDR3 is CASSPPGWPEGNQPQHF. DNA for the CDR3: TGTGCCAGCTCACCCCCAGGGTGGCCTGAGGGCAATCAGCCCCAGCATTTT.

This clone was detected once. The rearrangement joins TRBV27 to TRBJ1-1, with D possibly matching TRBD1 (6 bases). The germline V gene encodes CDR1 MNHEY and CDR2 SMNVEV (reference sequence). V was cut by 6 bases and J by 10 bases, with 30 bases left in between. The CDR3 spans 17 residues. The CDR3 DNA is TGTGCCAGCAGCACCCTACAGGGCTATTCTACGCATTGGAGAGCTTTCTTT. Protein: CASSTLQGYSTHWRAFF.

The rearrangement joins TRBV28 to TRBJ1-2, with 9 nucleotides matching TRBD1. Germline-derived CDR1 and CDR2 are MDHEN and SYDVKM. CDR3 length: 11 amino acids. After removal of 10 bases from V and 6 bases from J, the junction contained 3 bases not matched to a gene. Here the CDR3 DNA reads TGTGCCACTCACAGGGGGCATGGCTACACCTTC. Translated: CATHRGHGYTF.

This chain uses TRBV29-1 with TRBJ2-1, with 7 positions matching TRBD2. CDR3 length: 20 residues. In germline, CDR1 is SQVTM, CDR2 ANQGSEA. V dropped 2 bases and J dropped 6; count of bases not matched to a gene: 25. The CDR3 DNA is TGCAGCGTTGAATTCCTAGCGGTAGACACTGGAGGATATATAGGCAATGAGCAGTTCTTC. Protein product: CSVEFLAVDTGGYIGNEQFF.

The V call is TRBV28, the J call TRBJ1-2; TRBD1 matches at 8 bases. The CDR3 length is 13 residues. CDR1 and CDR2 from the germline V gene are MDHEN and SYDVKM. With 4 bases clipped from V and 8 bases from J, the junction kept 6 bases outside the gene matches. The CDR3 region has the DNA TGTGCCAGCAGTTCCCGGACAGGGAGAGGCTACACCTTC. Its protein is CASSSRTGRGYTF.

The chain couples TRBV5-4 to TRBJ1-3; D is unclear. Trimming left V 0 bases short and J 0 bases short, with 4 bases between. Germline V CDR1 and CDR2: SGHNT, YYREEE (reference sequence). The CDR3 has 14 residues. The CDR3 here is CASSLGPSGNTIYF. The DNA of the CDR3 is TGTGCCAGCAGCTTGGGGCCCTCTGGAAACACCATATATTTT.

This clone turned up a few times. The rearrangement joins TRBV10-3 to TRBJ1-1; no reliable D call. The V gene lost 0 bases and the J gene lost 0 bases, with 8 bases spanning the gap. CDR1 is ENHRY and CDR2 is SYGVKD in the germline V gene. The CDR3 covers 15 residues. The chain's CDR3 is CAISESAILNTEAFF. The CDR3 bases are TGTGCCATCAGTGAGTCTGCTATACTGAACACTGAAGCTTTCTTT.

The count of this clone is one. J is TRBJ2-7 and V is TRBV27; 7 positions match TRBD2. V dropped 2 bases and J dropped 7; count of bases not matched to a gene: 8. Germline V lookup: CDR1 MNHEY, CDR2 SMNVEV (reference sequence). The length of the CDR3 is 14 residues. CDR3 coding DNA: TGTGCCAGCAGTTTAAATCTGGGAGGGGCTGAGCAGTACTTC. Translating gives CASSLNLGGAEQYF.

The chain recombines TRBV18 with TRBJ2-7; unclear D gene. V was pared by 6 bases and J by 3 bases, with 18 bases between. The length of the CDR3 is 15 residues. Per germline, CDR1 KGHSH and CDR2 LQKENI. DNA for the CDR3: TGTGCCAGCTCCCAGCCTTCTACTGGAGTCTACGAGCAGTACTTC. As protein: CASSQPSTGVYEQYF.

The chain employs TRBV19 and TRBJ2-3; the match to TRBD1 covers 10 bases. The CDR3 totals 15 residues. Unmatched junction bases numbered 5, after V lost 3 bases and J lost 5 bases. Per germline, CDR1 LNHDA and CDR2 SQIVND (reference sequence). The CDR3 nucleotides read TGTGCCAGTAGTATGGGACAGGGGAAGAGAGATACGCAGTATTTT. Translated, it gives CASSMGQGKRDTQYF.

The chain carries TRBV5-6 and TRBJ2-3, with no clear D. Germline V gene sequence: CDR1 SGHDT, CDR2 YYEEEE. V lost 0 bases and J lost 0, with 8 bases in between. The length of the CDR3 is 15 residues. CDR3 sequence: CASSLGLSSTDTQYF. The CDR3 region has the DNA TGTGCCAGCAGCTTGGGACTTTCTAGCACAGATACGCAGTATTTT.

The rearrangement links TRBV5-4 to TRBJ1-1; maybe TRBD1 (6 bases). V dropped 2 bases and J dropped 10 bases, with 15 bases sitting between them. CDR1 and CDR2 from the germline V gene are SGHNT and YYREEE (reference sequence). The CDR3 totals 13 residues. As DNA, the CDR3 is TGTGCCAGCAGCTTACAGGGTCTTGGGGGAGCTTTCTTT. This translates into CASSLQGLGGAFF.

This sequence joins TRBV2 and TRBJ1-5, with TRBD1 matching over 9 bases. The CDR3 is 15 residues long. Losses at the gene ends were 1 base for V and 6 bases for J; bases not matched to a gene: 4. CDR1 and CDR2 (germline): SNHLY, FYNNEI. CDR3 region: CASSEGDRVGQPQHF. The CDR3 DNA reads TGTGCCAGCAGTGAAGGGGACAGGGTAGGTCAGCCCCAGCATTTT.

The chain has TRBV23-1 and TRBJ2-1, with D unresolved. TRBV23-1 is an open reading frame whose function is uncertain. The V end lost 2 bases, the J end lost 5 bases, and 4 bases lay between the germline ends. This CDR3 has 12 residues. The CDR3 protein is CASSQQNNEQFF. In DNA form, the CDR3 reads TGCGCCAGCAGTCAACAGAACAATGAGCAGTTCTTC.

V usage is TRBV7-8 and J usage is TRBJ2-7; 7 bases match TRBD2. The CDR3 contains 14 residues. Germline trimming cut 2 bases from V and 4 bases from J; bases unmatched to any gene: 5. The germline CDR1 and CDR2 sequences are SGHVS and FQNEAQ. The CDR3 DNA reads TGTGCCAGCAGCTTATGGGCGGGGGAGTACGAGCAGTACTTC. This sequence encodes CASSLWAGEYEQYF.

The chain joins TRBV11-2 to TRBJ2-5, with a weak D call TRBD1 (6 bases). V was cut by 7 bases and J by 5 bases, with 17 bases left in between. Germline V gives CDR1 SGHAT, CDR2 FQNNGV. This CDR3 spans 14 amino acids. CDR3 coding DNA: TGTGCCAGCAACAATAACAGGGTGACGGAGACCCAGTACTTC. It codes for CASNNNRVTETQYF.

This clone has only a few counts. V gene TRBV5-4 combines with J gene TRBJ1-1, with 7 positions matching TRBD1. The CDR3 sequence is 14 residues long. The V gene end was trimmed by 5 bases and the J gene end by 6 bases; junction bases not matched to a gene: 10. The germline CDR1 and CDR2 sequences are SGHNT and YYREEE (reference sequence). CDR3 in amino acids: CASRYTGVGAEAFF. The CDR3 DNA follows: TGTGCCAGCAGGTACACAGGGGTTGGGGCTGAAGCTTTCTTT.

J is TRBJ2-1 and V is TRBV2, with 7 bases matching TRBD2. The trim removed 5 bases at V and 0 bases at J, leaving 4 bases unmatched. The germline gives CDR1 SNHLY, CDR2 FYNNEI. The CDR3 has 15 amino acids. The DNA for the CDR3 is TGTGCCAGCAGTAAGACTAGCCCCTCCTACAATGAGCAGTTCTTC. Amino acid sequence: CASSKTSPSYNEQFF. The entire variable domain, with the rest obtained from reference TRBV2 and TRBJ2-1, is as follows: EPEVTQTPSHQVTQMGQEVILRCVPISNHLYFYWYRQILGQKVEFLVSFYNNEISEKSEIFDDQFSVERPDGSNFTLKIRSTKLEDSAMYFCASSKTSPSYNEQFFGPGTRLTVL.

This chain joins TRBV28 and TRBJ2-7; perhaps TRBD2 as D (6 bases). There are 15 residues in the CDR3. V lost 8 bases and J lost 0, with 17 bases in between. Germline assignment: CDR1 MDHEN and CDR2 SYDVKM. As DNA, the CDR3 is TGTGCCAGCTGGGGCGGGGCAGGGAGCTCCTACGAGCAGTACTTC. It encodes CASWGGAGSSYEQYF.

This clone turned up a few times. This chain links TRBV13 with TRBJ2-7, with a tentative D call TRBD1 (6 bases). The germline V and J ends were trimmed by 4 bases and 3 bases, with 10 bases remaining between them. Per germline, CDR1 PRHDT and CDR2 FYEKMQ (reference sequence). The CDR3 spans 13 residues. The CDR3 DNA sequence: TGTGCCAGCAGCTGGGGGCAGGTCTACGAGCAGTACTTC. The encoded protein is CASSWGQVYEQYF.

J is TRBJ1-5 and V is TRBV5-3; D gene ambiguous. TRBV5-3 qualifies as an ORF whose function is uncertain. The V end lost 5 bases, the J end lost 4 bases, and 13 bases lay between the germline ends. The CDR3 extends over 14 amino acids. CDR3 nucleotides: TGTGCCAGAAGAAGTATGAGGGTGAATCAGCCCCAGCATTTT. Translating gives CARRSMRVNQPQHF.

V and J are TRBV27 and TRBJ2-5, with 8 nucleotides matching TRBD1. V lost 5 bases, J lost 4 bases, and 6 bases stayed unmatched. CDR3 length: 14 amino acids. The germline V gene has CDR1 MNHEY and CDR2 SMNVEV (reference sequence). The CDR3 region has the DNA TGTGCCAGCAGTCCTGAACAGGGGGGAGAGACCCAGTACTTC. The encoded protein is CASSPEQGGETQYF.

The chain is built from TRBV28 and TRBJ1-2; 7 bases are a match to TRBD1. After removal of 1 base from V and 8 bases from J, the junction contained 10 bases not matched to a gene. Germline V gene data show CDR1 as MDHEN and CDR2 as SYDVKM. The CDR3 covers 15 residues. For the CDR3, the DNA is TGTGCCAGCAGTTTATACTTCACAGGGGTCGAGGGCTACACCTTC. Its protein is CASSLYFTGVEGYTF.

The J gene is TRBJ1-1, the V gene TRBV11-2; D call uncertain. Germline CDR1 reads SGHAT; CDR2 reads FQNNGV. This CDR3 contains 13 residues. Deletions cut 6 bases from V and 0 bases from J, with 8 bases between. CDR3 sequence reads: CASSSTVNTEAFF. In nucleotides, the CDR3 is TGTGCCAGCAGTTCCACAGTGAACACTGAAGCTTTCTTT. The variable domain in full, with the rest retrieved from reference TRBV11-2 and TRBJ1-1, is EAGVAQSPRYKIIEKRQSVAFWCNPISGHATLYWYQQILGQGPKLLIQFQNNGVVDDSQLPKDRFSAERLKGVDSTLKIQPAKLEDSAVYLCASSSTVNTEAFFGQGTRLTVV.